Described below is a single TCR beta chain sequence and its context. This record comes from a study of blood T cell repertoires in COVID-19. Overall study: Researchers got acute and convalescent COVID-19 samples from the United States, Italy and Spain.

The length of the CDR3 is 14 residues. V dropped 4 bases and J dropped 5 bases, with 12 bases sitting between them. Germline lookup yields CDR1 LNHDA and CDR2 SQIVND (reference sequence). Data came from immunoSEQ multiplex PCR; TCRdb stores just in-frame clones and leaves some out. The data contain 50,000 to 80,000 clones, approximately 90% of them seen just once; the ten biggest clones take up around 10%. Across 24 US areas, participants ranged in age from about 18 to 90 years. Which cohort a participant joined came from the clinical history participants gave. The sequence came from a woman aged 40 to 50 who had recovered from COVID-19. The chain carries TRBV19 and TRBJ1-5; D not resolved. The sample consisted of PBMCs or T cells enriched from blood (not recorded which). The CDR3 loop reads CASSKPGFDQPQHF. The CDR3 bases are TGTGCCAGTAGTAAACCGGGTTTCGATCAGCCCCAGCATTTT.